This TCR beta chain derives from a study of regulatory T cells in long-lasting Graves disease. V was clipped by 3 bases and J by 3 bases, with 12 bases between them. The CDR3 extends over 13 amino acids. Germline lookup yields CDR1 DFQATT and CDR2 SNEGSKA (reference sequence). This clonotype has only a few counts. Arm-PCR of CDR3 regions and iRepertoire HTBI primers were the basis on which TCR beta libraries were built. Each CDR3 protein gets one entry after TCRdb re-called the multiplex PCR reads with MiXCR. The data contain a few hundred thousand distinct CDR3 sequences, 10% to 15% of them singletons. Time point of the sample: newly diagnosed GD, antithyroid drugs for less than 3 months. PBMCs provided the RNA from which the TCR library was made. This sample also belongs to another study, concerning T cells in Graves' hyperthyroidism and ophthalmopathy.

The sample consisted of peripheral blood mononuclear cells (PBMCs), taken at new diagnosis, from a patient treated with antithyroid drugs. J is TRBJ2-7 and V is TRBV20-1; weak D call: TRBD2 (6 bases). The sequence derives from a woman aged 18-29 years with Graves disease. DNA of the CDR3: TGCAGTGCTAGTGGGACTTTAAACTACGAGCAGTACTTC. Amino acid sequence: CSASGTLNYEQYF.